The clone carrying this TCR beta chain was seen more than once but under ten times. Its cognate antigen is unknown. Germline V lookup: CDR1 SGHRS, CDR2 YFSETQ. This CDR3 has 15 residues. Trimming cost V 2 bases and J 5 bases, with 13 bases left between them. MiXCR, run by TCRdb on the RT-PCR reads, gives a single entry per CDR3 protein. The data hold roughly 790,000 distinct CDR3 sequences, with 21% observed a single time. The sample belongs to a study of response to subunit inactivated influenza vaccine. Study findings and constraints: The study's authors posited that every seasonal influenza vaccination enlists few new T cells.

The source of this sequence is a man aged 50-60 years who received an inactivated influenza vaccine. The chain employs TRBV5-1 and TRBJ2-2; D may be TRBD2 (5 bases). The sample in question was PBMCs from blood, obtained about 5 days after vaccination. The CDR3 reads CASSLSEGRTGELFF. The CDR3 region has the DNA TGCGCCAGCAGCTTAAGCGAGGGCCGGACCGGGGAGCTGTTTTTT. The full variable domain, in which reference TRBV5-1 and TRBJ2-2 provide the parts outside the CDR3, is KAGVTQTPRYLIKTRGQQVTLSCSPISGHRSVSWYQQTPGQGLQFLFEYFSETQRNKGNFPGRFSGRQFSNSRSEMNVSTLELGDSALYLCASSLSEGRTGELFFGEGSRLTVL.